This section outlines one T cell receptor (beta chain) sequence together with its context. This was the immunoSEQ v3.0 assay at survey level. A target of about 35,000-50,000 T-cell genomes per sample was set for sequencing. Some clones are missing from TCRdb's copy, which holds only in-frame ones; the method was immunoSEQ multiplex PCR. This repertoire shows approximately 35,000 clones, 65% to 80% found once; its top ten account for 7.5% to 9.5%. The V gene end was trimmed by 0 bases and the J gene end by 7 bases; junction bases not matched to a gene: 8. CDR1 MNHEY and CDR2 SVGAGI come from the germline V gene. The CDR3 length is 15 residues. These data belong to a study of long-term antiretroviral therapy in people with HIV.

This specimen consisted of unsorted PBMCs, obtained 3.1 years after starting antiretroviral therapy. This chain joins TRBV6-5 and TRBJ2-7; 8 nucleotides align to TRBD2. The source is a woman aged 50 to 60 with HIV. The CDR3 DNA reads TGTGCCAGCAGTTACTCCGGGGGGGCCGGGTGGGAGCAGTACTTC. Protein product: CASSYSGGAGWEQYF.